This paragraph reports one T cell receptor (beta chain). Its antigen is as yet unknown. The data stem from a study of T cells after posttransplantation cyclophosphamide. Study-wide findings and caveats: After PTCy, TRB diversity resembled that of CNI/methotrexate controls.

Profiling relied on immunoSEQ multiplex PCR, and the TCRdb table lists in-frame clones only, not all of them. The sample contains 7,800 or so clones, 80% to 95% of which appear only once. This CDR3 is 14 amino acids long. Germline loops: CDR1 SGHVS, CDR2 FQNEAQ. The V end lost 1 base, the J end lost 6 bases, and 12 bases lay between the germline ends. This TCR was recovered from a woman between 50 and 59 years old in good health and a related stem cell transplant donor. The sequenced material came from CD4+ T cells sorted from blood. The chain recombines TRBV7-8 with TRBJ1-2, with D maybe TRBD1 (5 bases). The CDR3 loop is CASSLGRGYHGYTF. The DNA for the CDR3 is TGTGCCAGCAGCTTAGGGCGGGGGTACCATGGCTACACCTTC. Full variable domain (rest looked up from reference TRBV7-8 and TRBJ1-2): GAGVSQSPRYKVAKRGQDVALRCDPISGHVSLFWYQQALGQGPEFLTYFQNEAQLDKSGLPSDRFFAERPEGSVSTLKIQRTQQEDSAVYLCASSLGRGYHGYTFGSGTRLTVV.